The 16 T cell receptor beta chains below were found in one sample sequenced in a study of blood T cell repertoires in COVID-19 (TCRdb year 2020). Libraries were built with the immunoSEQ multiplex PCR assay. Drawn from immuneACCESS, this table holds only the in-frame rearrangements with V and J called that TCRdb kept. Clones are partly lost; checked studies trace under half to an unresolved V gene and leave the rest unexplained. This sample has some 260,000 clones in its table, and 88% of those were observed once. Of the sample, 0.7% falls within the top ten clones. The specimen was peripheral blood. These receptors were obtained from a human donor in a cohort sampled during active COVID-19.

V is TRBV21-1 and J is TRBJ2-7; TRBD1, the table's D call, was not compared with the DNA. TRBV21-1 is recorded as a pseudogene. This CDR3 has 13 amino acids. The CDR3 DNA follows: TGTGCCAGGGGGACAGGAGAGACCTACGAGCAGTACTTC. Its protein product is CARGTGETYEQYF.

The chain joins TRBV24-1 to TRBJ2-3; D perhaps matches TRBD1 (5 bases). The CDR3 loop spans 17 amino acids. V was cut by 3 bases and J by 2 bases, with 17 bases left in between. The germline V gene has CDR1 KGHDR and CDR2 SFDVKD. The CDR3 nucleotides are TGTGCCACCAGTGATGCCCCAAGTTACAGGAACACAGATACGCAGTATTTT. Residues: CATSDAPSYRNTDTQYF.

The chain carries TRBV7-2 and TRBJ2-7; 12 positions agree with TRBD2. J was trimmed by 5 bases and V by 1 base; bases with no gene match: 12. Germline-derived CDR1 and CDR2 are SGHTA and FQGNSA. The CDR3 covers 18 residues. The DNA of the CDR3 is TGTGCCAGCAGCTTAGAGAGGAGTCTAGCGGGGGGGCTTGACGAGCAGTACTTC. Amino acid sequence: CASSLERSLAGGLDEQYF.

V usage is TRBV5-5 and J usage is TRBJ1-2, with D possibly TRBD1 on 6 matching bases. The CDR3 runs to 13 residues. V lost 7 bases to trimming and J lost 5 bases, with 15 bases between them. Germline loops: CDR1 SGHKS, CDR2 YYEKEE (reference sequence). The CDR3 protein is CASGTGSLYGYTF. In nucleotides, the CDR3 is TGTGCCAGCGGCACAGGGTCTCTATATGGCTACACCTTC.

The chain carries TRBV10-3 and TRBJ2-7; 12 positions match TRBD2. The CDR3 length is 16 residues. V shed 2 bases, J shed 3 bases, and the junction held 5 bases outside the gene matches. Germline V gene data show CDR1 as ENHRY and CDR2 as SYGVKD. The DNA of the CDR3 is TGTGCCATCAGTGAGACTCGACTAGCGGGAGTCTACGAGCAGTACTTC. This codes for CAISETRLAGVYEQYF.

This sequence joins TRBV6-5 and TRBJ2-3; no definite D call. The CDR3 covers 16 residues. The V end was cut by 2 bases, the J end by 0 bases, with 12 bases between. From germline, CDR1 is MNHEY and CDR2 SVGAGI. The CDR3 coding sequence is TGTGCCAGCAGTTACAGTGGAGACCCCAGCACAGATACGCAGTATTTT. Translated: CASSYSGDPSTDTQYF.

The chain uses TRBV4-1 and TRBJ1-1, with D unresolved. There are 14 residues in the CDR3. Germline V lookup: CDR1 MGHRA, CDR2 YSYEKL. V was shortened by 6 bases and J by 1 base, with 12 bases between the two germline ends. The CDR3 DNA sequence: TGCGCCAGCAGAAATCGAGCCTGGAACACTGAAGCTTTCTTT. Translation: CASRNRAWNTEAFF.

The chain is built from TRBV2 and TRBJ2-3, with 11 bases fitting TRBD1. The ends lost 0 bases at V and 3 bases at J; junction bases unmatched: 5. Germline lookup yields CDR1 SNHLY and CDR2 FYNNEI. This CDR3 has 17 amino acids. The CDR3 DNA follows: TGTGCCAGCAGTGAAGCTATGGGACAGGGGGGTACAGATACGCAGTATTTT. It is translated as CASSEAMGQGGTDTQYF.

V gene TRBV7-9 combines with J gene TRBJ1-1, with D uncertain. The CDR3 runs to 11 residues. The germline gives CDR1 SEHNR, CDR2 FQNEAQ (reference sequence). V lost 1 base to trimming and J lost 10 bases, with 7 bases between them. Here the CDR3 reads CASSLDRVAFF. DNA for the CDR3: TGTGCCAGCAGCTTAGACCGGGTAGCTTTCTTT.

The chain employs TRBV19 and TRBJ1-6, with 9 bases matching TRBD1. The V gene's germline CDR1 is LNHDA and CDR2 SQIVND (reference sequence). The CDR3 totals 14 residues. Trimming removed 6 bases from V and 12 bases from J; junction bases left unmatched: 9. The CDR3 DNA reads TGTGCCAGTAGGCCGGGACAGGGTCGAAGACCCCTCCACTTT. Translation: CASRPGQGRRPLHF.

The chain joins TRBV19 to TRBJ1-1; D is possibly TRBD1 (6 bases). Trimming removed 7 bases from V and 5 bases from J, with 17 bases in between. Per germline, CDR1 LNHDA and CDR2 SQIVND (reference sequence). This CDR3 spans 14 amino acids. In DNA form, the CDR3 reads TGTGCCAGTACCCAAGGGGGGGCGAGAACTGAAGCTTTCTTT. Encoded protein: CASTQGGARTEAFF.

V and J are TRBV7-2 and TRBJ2-1; D is ambiguous. Trimming pared 3 bases from V and 7 bases from J, leaving 10 bases between. Germline V gives CDR1 SGHTA, CDR2 FQGNSA. The CDR3 length is 13 residues. CDR3 sequence reads: CASSLIGANEQFF. The CDR3 DNA follows: TGTGCCAGCAGCTTGATTGGAGCGAATGAGCAGTTCTTC.

This clone appeared a single time. The CDR3 region has the DNA TGTGCCAGCAGCCTAACCGGGGGAAACGCTGGAAACACCATATATTTT. It codes for CASSLTGGNAGNTIYF. The genes are TRBV6-2 or TRBV6-3 and TRBJ1-3; possible D gene TRBD1, 5 bases. Trimming removed 6 bases at V and 2 bases at J, with 17 bases between. The CDR3 extends over 16 amino acids. Germline V CDR1 and CDR2: MNHEY, SVGEGT.

The chain combines TRBV7-9 with TRBJ1-1; D is possibly TRBD1 (5 bases). V lost 8 bases and J lost 0, with 16 bases in between. Germline V CDR1 and CDR2: SEHNR, FQNEAQ (reference sequence). This CDR3 spans 15 amino acids. CDR3 sequence reads: CASGGEPTMNTEAFF. The CDR3 bases are TGTGCCAGCGGAGGGGAACCCACCATGAACACTGAAGCTTTCTTT.

The V and J genes are TRBV9 and TRBJ2-5, with 7 nucleotides matching TRBD1. J gave up 3 bases and V 3 bases, and 8 bases lay outside the gene matches. The CDR3 has 15 residues. Germline CDR1 SGDLS, CDR2 YYNGEE. The CDR3 sequence: CASSERQGVKETQYF. In DNA form, the CDR3 reads TGTGCCAGCAGCGAGAGACAGGGAGTTAAAGAGACCCAGTACTTC.

CDR3 nucleotide sequence: TGTGCCAGCAGCGTGGGCCGGGACAGGGTAGAAAAACTGTTTTTT. This codes for CASSVGRDRVEKLFF. V usage is TRBV9 and J usage is TRBJ1-4, with 9 bases that match TRBD1. Losses at the gene ends were 2 bases for V and 8 bases for J; bases not matched to a gene: 7. CDR1 and CDR2 (germline): SGDLS, YYNGEE. The CDR3 length is 15 residues.